Following are 20 T cell receptor beta chains from one sample sequenced in a study of glioma-infiltrating T cells after dendritic cell vaccination (dated by TCRdb to 2015 to 2016). The time point label, as the study defines it: after dendritic cell vaccination, including at tumor progression/relapse. Library creation used the immunoSEQ multiplex PCR assay. The immuneACCESS repertoire file appears here via TCRdb, limited to in-frame rearrangements. These files lack a portion of the clones; in checked studies, under half of the deficit traces to unresolved V genes, and the cause of the others is not known. This sample lists about 64,000 clones; roughly 86% were detected once. The top ten hold 9.5% to 13% of the sample. This sample comprised blood, obtained after dendritic cell vaccination. These receptors were taken from a human donor with glioblastoma.

J is TRBJ1-6 and V is TRBV5-6; perhaps TRBD1 as D (6 bases). The V gene's germline CDR1 is SGHDT and CDR2 YYEEEE. Between the trimmed V and J ends, which lost 5 bases and 0 bases, there was a span of 12 bases. The CDR3 runs to 16 residues. Here the CDR3 DNA reads TGTGCCAGCAGTTCGGACAGAATCTCCTATAATTCACCCCTCCACTTT. Protein sequence: CASSSDRISYNSPLHF.

This chain joins TRBV6-1 and TRBJ1-4; the D gene is possibly TRBD1 (6 bases). The germline V gene encodes CDR1 MNHNS and CDR2 SASEGT. V lost 4 bases and J lost 8, with 14 bases in between. The CDR3 runs 14 residues. The CDR3, as DNA: TGTGCCAGCAGTGCCGGGGGGGGGCCCGAAAAACTGTTTTTT. As protein: CASSAGGGPEKLFF.

The V gene is TRBV7-9, the J gene TRBJ2-5, with 12 bases matching TRBD2. J gave up 7 bases and V 11 bases, and 11 bases lay outside the gene matches. The CDR3 contains 14 residues. Germline CDR1 reads SEHNR; CDR2 reads FQNEAQ (reference sequence). As DNA, the CDR3 is TGTGCCGTCGGGTCAGCTAGCGGGAGGGGGACCCAGTACTTC. Its protein is CAVGSASGRGTQYF.

This rearrangement joins TRBV7-2 to TRBJ2-1; a possible D gene is TRBD1 (6 bases). This CDR3 has 15 residues. Germline loops: CDR1 SGHTA, CDR2 FQGNSA. The V end lost 5 bases, the J end lost 0 bases, and 11 bases lay between the germline ends. CDR3 sequence: CASSQGSFSYNEQFF. As DNA, the CDR3 is TGTGCCAGCAGCCAGGGGTCCTTCTCCTACAATGAGCAGTTCTTC. The whole variable domain, filled in from reference TRBV7-2 and TRBJ2-1, reads GAGVSQSPSNKVTEKGKDVELRCDPISGHTALYWYRQSLGQGLEFLIYFQGNSAPDKSGLPSDRFSAERTGGSVSTLTIQRTQQEDSAVYLCASSQGSFSYNEQFFGPGTRLTVL.

The chain uses TRBV7-2 and TRBJ2-7, with 8 bases lining up with TRBD2. The CDR3 is 13 residues long. V lost 9 bases, J lost 1 base, and 5 bases stayed unmatched. CDR1 and CDR2 from the germline V gene are SGHTA and FQGNSA. The CDR3 coding sequence is TGTGCCAGTGCCGCGGGGGGTTCCTACGAGCAGTACTTC. This gives the protein CASAAGGSYEQYF.

The V and J genes are TRBV4-3 and TRBJ2-5, with a possible D match to TRBD2 (7 bases). V dropped 1 base and J dropped 4 bases, with 13 bases sitting between them. The CDR3 contains 15 residues. Germline values: CDR1 LGHNA, CDR2 YSLEER. CDR3 in amino acids: CASSQGEGQVETQYF. For the CDR3, the DNA is TGCGCCAGCAGCCAAGGGGAGGGACAAGTAGAGACCCAGTACTTC.

V gene TRBV5-1 combines with J gene TRBJ2-1, with D unresolved. This CDR3 spans 16 amino acids. The V end was cut by 0 bases, the J end by 0 bases, with 10 bases between. Germline CDR1 and CDR2: SGHRS and YFSETQ. The CDR3 is CASSLAAKSSYNEQFF. CDR3 coding DNA: TGCGCCAGCAGCTTGGCCGCCAAGAGCTCCTACAATGAGCAGTTCTTC.

The chain uses TRBV7-9 and TRBJ2-3; D perhaps matches TRBD2 (5 bases). Germline-derived CDR1 and CDR2 are SEHNR and FQNEAQ (reference sequence). The CDR3 sequence is 15 residues long. V lost 5 bases and J 6 bases, leaving 18 bases between the germline ends. The CDR3 reads CASSLSASRSDTQYF. CDR3 DNA sequence: TGTGCCAGCAGCCTAAGCGCTAGCCGTTCCGATACGCAGTATTTT.

The rearrangement uses TRBV7-8 and TRBJ2-1, with TRBD2 matching 8 bases. There are 17 residues in the CDR3. Losses at the gene ends were 0 bases for V and 6 bases for J; bases not matched to a gene: 10. Looked up from germline, CDR1 is SGHVS and CDR2 is FQNEAQ. The CDR3 loop is CASSLALVGGGINEQFF. The CDR3 nucleotides are TGTGCCAGCAGCTTAGCGCTAGTTGGCGGGGGGATCAATGAGCAGTTCTTC.

This chain links TRBV5-5 with TRBJ1-2; 9 bases fit TRBD1. The CDR3 contains 15 residues. CDR1 is SGHKS, CDR2 YYEKEE, per germline (reference sequence). Germline trimming cut 4 bases from V and 8 bases from J; bases unmatched to any gene: 12. CDR3 nucleotide sequence: TGTGCCAGCAGCACCTCCTGGGACAGGGTTGGAGGCTACACCTTC. It translates to CASSTSWDRVGGYTF.

J is TRBJ1-1 and V is TRBV5-1; D call uncertain. V lost 4 bases, J lost 5 bases, and 15 bases lay in between. This CDR3 contains 14 residues. CDR1 is SGHRS, CDR2 YFSETQ, per germline. This chain's CDR3 is CASSRDTPGTEAFF. The DNA for the CDR3 is TGCGCCAGCAGCCGCGACACACCGGGAACTGAAGCTTTCTTT. The variable domain in full, with the rest retrieved from reference TRBV5-1 and TRBJ1-1, is KAGVTQTPRYLIKTRGQQVTLSCSPISGHRSVSWYQQTPGQGLQFLFEYFSETQRNKGNFPGRFSGRQFSNSRSEMNVSTLELGDSALYLCASSRDTPGTEAFFGQGTRLTVV.

This chain uses TRBV14 with TRBJ2-1; 8 nucleotides line up with TRBD2. There are 15 residues in the CDR3. J lost 2 bases, V lost 2 bases, and 2 bases had no gene match. Germline CDR1 and CDR2: SGHDN and FVKESK. CDR3: CASSQLAGTYNEQFF. Here the CDR3 DNA reads TGTGCCAGCAGCCAATTAGCGGGGACCTACAATGAGCAGTTCTTC.

The chain links TRBV19 to TRBJ2-5, with 8 bases aligning to TRBD1. J lost 4 bases, V lost 6 bases, and 4 bases had no gene match. The CDR3 loop spans 13 amino acids. Germline CDR1 LNHDA, CDR2 SQIVND (reference sequence). This CDR3 reads CASSRGRGETQYF. CDR3 DNA sequence: TGTGCCAGTAGCAGGGGGCGCGGAGAGACCCAGTACTTC.

V is TRBV4-3 and J is TRBJ2-2, with a weak D call TRBD2 (6 bases). The CDR3 is made up of 13 amino acids. Germline V gene lookup returns CDR1 LGHNA and CDR2 YSLEER. Trimming stripped 6 bases from V and 8 bases from J, with 13 bases between. CDR3: CASSPIRGGELFF. DNA of the CDR3: TGCGCCAGCAGTCCGATCCGGGGGGGGGAGCTGTTTTTT.

This clone was counted once. In DNA, the CDR3 is TGTGCCAGCAGTGAAGCGGGAGGGATCAATCAGCCCCAGCATTTT. Translation gives CASSEAGGINQPQHF. This chain uses TRBV6-1 with TRBJ1-5, with D uncertain. V was cut by 0 bases and J by 3 bases, with 9 bases left in between. Germline values: CDR1 MNHNS, CDR2 SASEGT. This CDR3 is 15 amino acids long.

J is TRBJ2-7 and V is TRBV7-6, with D perhaps TRBD2 (5 bases). From germline, CDR1 is SGHVS and CDR2 FNYEAQ. The CDR3 loop spans 17 amino acids. V was shortened by 2 bases and J by 0 bases, with 17 bases between the two germline ends. The CDR3 region is CASSLRSVAGRSYEQYF. CDR3 nucleotides: TGTGCCAGCAGCTTAAGAAGCGTTGCGGGCCGCTCCTACGAGCAGTACTTC.

This clone appeared a single time. This rearrangement joins TRBV11-1 to TRBJ2-3, with D possibly matching TRBD2 (6 bases). CDR1 is SGHAT, CDR2 FQDESV, per germline (reference sequence). With 5 bases removed from V and 1 base from J, the gap between germline ends came to 13 bases. The CDR3 runs to 15 residues. CDR3 in DNA: TGTGCCAGCAGCCCCCCTTGGGGGGGCACAGATACGCAGTATTTT. Translating it yields CASSPPWGGTDTQYF.

This chain uses TRBV30 with TRBJ1-1; TRBD1 might be the D (5 bases). The CDR3 runs 11 residues. Between the trimmed V and J ends, which lost 5 bases and 5 bases, there was a span of 9 bases. CDR1 is GTSNPN, CDR2 SVGIG, per germline (reference sequence). The CDR3 nucleotides are TGTGCCTGGGGAGGGGATACTGAAGCTTTCTTT. It encodes CAWGGDTEAFF.

The V gene is TRBV5-6, the J gene TRBJ1-1; no clear D gene. The CDR3 consists of 15 residues. The V end lost 4 bases, the J end lost 2 bases, and 15 bases lay between the germline ends. The germline CDR1 and CDR2 sequences are SGHDT and YYEEEE. The CDR3 sequence: CASSPPSYSNTEAFF. The CDR3 coding sequence is TGTGCCAGCAGCCCGCCCTCCTACTCAAACACTGAAGCTTTCTTT.

The rearrangement uses TRBV5-1 and TRBJ2-3, with D uncertain. CDR1 is SGHRS, CDR2 YFSETQ, per germline. The V gene lost 0 bases and the J gene lost 0 bases, with 5 bases spanning the gap. The CDR3 covers 14 residues. In DNA, the CDR3 is TGCGCCAGCAGCTTGGTGGGCAGCACAGATACGCAGTATTTT. Its protein product is CASSLVGSTDTQYF.